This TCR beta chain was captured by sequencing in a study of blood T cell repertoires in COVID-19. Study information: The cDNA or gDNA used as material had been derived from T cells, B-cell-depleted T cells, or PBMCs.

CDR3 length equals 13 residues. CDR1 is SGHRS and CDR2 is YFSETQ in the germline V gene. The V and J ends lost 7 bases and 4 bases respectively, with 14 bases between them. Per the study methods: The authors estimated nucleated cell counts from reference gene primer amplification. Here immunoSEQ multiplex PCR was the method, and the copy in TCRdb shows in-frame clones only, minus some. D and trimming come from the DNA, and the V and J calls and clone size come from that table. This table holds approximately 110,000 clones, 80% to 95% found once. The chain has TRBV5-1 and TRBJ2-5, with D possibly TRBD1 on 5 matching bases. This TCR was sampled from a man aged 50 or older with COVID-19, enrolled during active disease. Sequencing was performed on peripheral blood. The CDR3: CASEGAGRETQYF. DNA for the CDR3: TGCGCCAGCGAAGGAGCAGGGCGAGAGACCCAGTACTTC.